This T cell receptor (beta chain) was identified in a study of cytomegalovirus exposure and HLA in healthy donors. Study-level results: Judged likely to be a sequencing artifact was a cluster of highly shared sequence variants.

13 Jbeta primers and 60 Vbeta primers were used for the PCR. Some clones are missing from TCRdb's copy, which holds only in-frame ones; the method was immunoSEQ multiplex PCR. Found here are over 150,000 clones, 80% of them singletons; the top ten hold roughly 13%. The table lists this clone with a few counts. Its antigen is as yet unknown. CDR3 size: 14 residues. The V end was cut by 1 base, the J end by 8 bases, with 14 bases between. Germline V lookup: CDR1 MNHNS, CDR2 SASEGT. The sequencing sample was made of PBMCs. The receptor's source is a man under 40 in good health and CMV-seropositive. The chain uses TRBV6-1 and TRBJ1-2; D may be TRBD1 (5 bases). Here the CDR3 reads CASSEGGSKLGYTF. DNA of the CDR3: TGTGCCAGCAGTGAAGGGGGCAGTAAGTTAGGCTACACCTTC.